Here is one TCR beta chain with its context. Its antigen is still unknown. No qualities accompany the bases; no much larger clone lies one base away. Reading the germline V gene (reference sequence) gives CDR1 SEHNR and CDR2 FQNEAQ. The CDR3, cysteine through phenylalanine, is 17 amino acids long. This entry keeps only the CDR3 DNA: 51 bases, framed from base 1. V is cut back by 5 bases and J by 5 bases, with 10 bases in the junction unmatched. This sample stems from a study of technical replicates of blood from four donors (dated by TCRdb to 2015 to 2018). Preparation of the library involved the immunoSEQ multiplex PCR assay. Held by TCRdb, this immuneACCESS table contains in-frame sequences only and omits some clones. Under half of the omission traces to an unresolved V gene where checked; the cause of the rest is unknown. In all, the sample holds 70,000 to 95,000 clones, and approximately 96% of those were seen once. Under 0.3% of the sample goes to the ten largest clones.

The receptor was isolated from a human donor in good health. The sequenced material came from T cells isolated from PBMCs. This chain joins TRBV7-9 to TRBJ2-5; the central 14 bases match TRBD2. The nucleotides are TGTGCCAGCAGCATCGCCGGGACTAGCGGGAGCGGGGAGACCCAGTACTTC. This is translated as CASSIAGTSGSGETQYF.